This TCR beta chain was identified during a study of T cells in Graves' hyperthyroidism and ophthalmopathy. Findings of the study overall: Peripheral blood also featured most of the thyroid clonotypes expanded above 0.001. Stable hyperthyroidism was told apart from ophthalmopathy by a model built on 13 V-J features.

The source material, RNA transcripts, was used to amplify TCR beta CDR3 regions. In the first-round RT-PCR of the TCR CDR3, the HTBI primer set was used. MiXCR was run by TCRdb on the multiplex PCR reads, yielding one entry per CDR3 protein. The sample consists of 400,000 to 550,000 distinct CDR3 sequences, over 13% of them appearing once. Uncontrolled infection, other autoimmune disease, pregnancy or lactation led to exclusion. Only a few counts were recorded for this clonotype. The antigen is undetermined. Specimen: blood. The receptor was derived from a woman between 18 and 29 years old with Graves' hyperthyroidism.

CDR3 sequence: CASSRGGQSNEQYF. In DNA, the CDR3 is TGTGCCAGCTCCCGGGGGGGTCAAAGTAACGAGCAGTACTTC. The chain has TRBV7-8 and TRBJ2-7; 8 nucleotides match TRBD2. The CDR3 loop spans 14 amino acids. V was pared by 8 bases and J by 5 bases, with 11 bases of the junction left unmatched. Germline V gives CDR1 SGHVS, CDR2 FQNEAQ. The entire variable domain, with the rest obtained from reference TRBV7-8 and TRBJ2-7, is as follows: GAGVSQSPRYKVAKRGQDVALRCDPISGHVSLFWYQQALGQGPEFLTYFQNEAQLDKSGLPSDRFFAERPEGSVSTLKIQRTQQEDSAVYLCASSRGGQSNEQYFGPGTRLTVT.